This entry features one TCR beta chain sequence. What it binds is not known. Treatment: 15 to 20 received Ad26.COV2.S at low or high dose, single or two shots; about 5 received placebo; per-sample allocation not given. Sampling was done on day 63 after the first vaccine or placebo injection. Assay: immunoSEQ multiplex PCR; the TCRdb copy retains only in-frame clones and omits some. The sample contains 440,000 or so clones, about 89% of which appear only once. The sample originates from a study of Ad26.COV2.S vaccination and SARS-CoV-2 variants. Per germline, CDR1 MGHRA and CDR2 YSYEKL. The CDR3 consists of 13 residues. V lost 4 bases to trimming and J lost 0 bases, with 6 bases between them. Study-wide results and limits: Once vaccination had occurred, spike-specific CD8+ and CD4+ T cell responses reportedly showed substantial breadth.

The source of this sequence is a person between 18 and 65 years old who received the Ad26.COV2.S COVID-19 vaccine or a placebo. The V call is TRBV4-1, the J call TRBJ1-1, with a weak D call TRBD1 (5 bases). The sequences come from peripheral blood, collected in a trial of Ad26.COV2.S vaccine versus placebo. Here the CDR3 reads CASSPGLNTEAFF. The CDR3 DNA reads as TGCGCCAGCAGCCCAGGGCTGAACACTGAAGCTTTCTTT.